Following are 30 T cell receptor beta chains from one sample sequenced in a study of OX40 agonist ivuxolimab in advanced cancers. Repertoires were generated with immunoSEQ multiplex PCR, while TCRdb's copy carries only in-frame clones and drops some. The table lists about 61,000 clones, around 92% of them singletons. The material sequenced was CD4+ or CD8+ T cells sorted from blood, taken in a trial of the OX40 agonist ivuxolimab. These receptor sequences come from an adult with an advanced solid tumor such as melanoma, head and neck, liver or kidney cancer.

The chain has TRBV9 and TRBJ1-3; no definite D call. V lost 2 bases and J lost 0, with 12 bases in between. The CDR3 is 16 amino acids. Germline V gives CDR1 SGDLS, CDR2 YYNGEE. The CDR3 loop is CASSVSDGPSGNTIYF. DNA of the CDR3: TGTGCCAGCAGCGTCTCGGACGGCCCCTCTGGAAACACCATATATTTT.

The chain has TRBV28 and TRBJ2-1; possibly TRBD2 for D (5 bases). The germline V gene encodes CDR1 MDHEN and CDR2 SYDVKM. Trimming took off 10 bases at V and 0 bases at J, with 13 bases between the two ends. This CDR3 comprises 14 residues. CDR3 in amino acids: CAICTGSSYNEQFF. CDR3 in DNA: TGTGCCATATGCACGGGGAGCTCCTACAATGAGCAGTTCTTC.

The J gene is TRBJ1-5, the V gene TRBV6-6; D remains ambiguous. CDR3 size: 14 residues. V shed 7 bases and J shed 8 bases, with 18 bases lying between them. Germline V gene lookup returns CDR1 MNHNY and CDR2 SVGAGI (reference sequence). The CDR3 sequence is CASNLAGKIEPQHF. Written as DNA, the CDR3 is TGTGCCAGCAACCTAGCGGGCAAAATTGAGCCCCAGCATTTT.

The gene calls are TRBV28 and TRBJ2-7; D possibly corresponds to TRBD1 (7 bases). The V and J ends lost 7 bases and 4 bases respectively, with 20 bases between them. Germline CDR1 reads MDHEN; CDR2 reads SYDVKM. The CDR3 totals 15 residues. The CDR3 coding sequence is TGTGCCAGCACCAATCCCACCAGGGGGGCTTACGAGCAGTACTTC. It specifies CASTNPTRGAYEQYF.

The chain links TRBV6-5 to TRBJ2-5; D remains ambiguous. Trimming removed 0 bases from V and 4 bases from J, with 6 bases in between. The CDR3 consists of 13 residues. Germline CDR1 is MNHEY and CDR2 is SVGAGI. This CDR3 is CASSYSRGETQYF. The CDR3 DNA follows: TGTGCCAGCAGTTACTCGAGAGGAGAGACCCAGTACTTC.

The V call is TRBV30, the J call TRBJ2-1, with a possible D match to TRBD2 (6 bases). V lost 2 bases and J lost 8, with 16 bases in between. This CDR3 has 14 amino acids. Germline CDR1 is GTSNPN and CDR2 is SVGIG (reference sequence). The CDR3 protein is CAWSMTGAFDEQFF. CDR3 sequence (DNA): TGTGCCTGGAGTATGACGGGAGCTTTTGATGAGCAGTTCTTC.

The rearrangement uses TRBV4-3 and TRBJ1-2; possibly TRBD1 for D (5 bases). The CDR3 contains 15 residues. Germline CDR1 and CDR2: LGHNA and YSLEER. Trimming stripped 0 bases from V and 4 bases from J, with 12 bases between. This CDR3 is CASSQERAGPYGYTF. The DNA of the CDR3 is TGCGCCAGCAGCCAAGAAAGGGCAGGGCCCTATGGCTACACCTTC.

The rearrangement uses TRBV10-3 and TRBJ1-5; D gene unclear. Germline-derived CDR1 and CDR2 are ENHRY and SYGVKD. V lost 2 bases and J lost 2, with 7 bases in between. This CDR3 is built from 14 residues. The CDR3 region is CAISETIGNQPQHF. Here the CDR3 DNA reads TGTGCCATCAGTGAGACAATTGGCAATCAGCCCCAGCATTTT.

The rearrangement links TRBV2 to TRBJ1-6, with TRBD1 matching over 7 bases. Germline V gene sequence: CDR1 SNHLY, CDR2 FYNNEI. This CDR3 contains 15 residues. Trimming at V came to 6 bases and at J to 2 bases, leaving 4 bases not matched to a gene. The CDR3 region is CASRGQEAYNSPLHF. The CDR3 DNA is TGTGCCAGCAGAGGACAGGAGGCCTATAATTCACCCCTCCACTTT.

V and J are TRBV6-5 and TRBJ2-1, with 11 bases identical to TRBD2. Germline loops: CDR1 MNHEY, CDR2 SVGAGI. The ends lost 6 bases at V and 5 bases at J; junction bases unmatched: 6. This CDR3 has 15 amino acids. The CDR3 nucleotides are TGTGCCAGCAGCCGGACTAGCGGGCGAGACAATGAGCAGTTCTTC. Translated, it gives CASSRTSGRDNEQFF.

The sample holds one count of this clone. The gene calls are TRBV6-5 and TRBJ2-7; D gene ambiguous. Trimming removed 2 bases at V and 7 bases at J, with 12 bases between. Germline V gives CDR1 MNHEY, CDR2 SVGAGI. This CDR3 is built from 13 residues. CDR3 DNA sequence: TGTGCCAGCAGTTACGCGGCCCTCTGGGAGCAGTACGTC. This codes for CASSYAALWEQYV.

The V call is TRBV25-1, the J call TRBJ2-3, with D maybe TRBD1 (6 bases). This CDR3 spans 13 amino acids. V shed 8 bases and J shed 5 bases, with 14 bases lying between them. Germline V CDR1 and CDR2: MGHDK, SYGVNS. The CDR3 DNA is TGTGCCAGCGGGGGCCCAGTCGGAGATACGCAGTATTTT. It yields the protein CASGGPVGDTQYF. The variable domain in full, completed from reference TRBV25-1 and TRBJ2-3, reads EADIYQTPRYLVIGTGKKITLECSQTMGHDKMYWYQQDPGMELHLIHYSYGVNSTEKGDLSSESTVSRIRTEHFPLTLESARPSHTSQYLCASGGPVGDTQYFGPGTRLTVL.

CDR3 DNA: TGTGCCAGCAGTTACCCGGGGCTTGGCTACACCTTC. It codes for CASSYPGLGYTF. The chain combines TRBV6-6 with TRBJ1-2; maybe TRBD1 (5 bases). Trimming pared 2 bases from V and 7 bases from J, leaving 8 bases between. From germline, CDR1 is MNHNY and CDR2 SVGAGI (reference sequence). The CDR3 spans 12 residues.

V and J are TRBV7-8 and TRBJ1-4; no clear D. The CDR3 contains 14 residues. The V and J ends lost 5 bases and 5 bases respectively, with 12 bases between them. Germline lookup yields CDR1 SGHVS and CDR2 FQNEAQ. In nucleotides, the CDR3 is TGTGCCAGCAGCCCTACGACAAGAAATGAAAAACTGTTTTTT. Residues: CASSPTTRNEKLFF.

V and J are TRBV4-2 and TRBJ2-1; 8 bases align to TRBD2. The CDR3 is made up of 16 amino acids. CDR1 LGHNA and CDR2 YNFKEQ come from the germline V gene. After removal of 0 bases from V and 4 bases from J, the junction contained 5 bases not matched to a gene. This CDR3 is CASSQDGTSGYNEQFF. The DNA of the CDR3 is TGTGCCAGCAGCCAAGATGGCACTAGCGGATACAATGAGCAGTTCTTC.

The CDR3 protein is CASSPSLTDTQYF. The CDR3 nucleotides are TGTGCCAGCAGCCCTTCCCTCACAGATACGCAGTATTTT. The chain carries TRBV7-3 and TRBJ2-3; D unclear. This CDR3 is built from 13 residues. V dropped 5 bases and J dropped 2 bases, with 8 bases sitting between them. The V gene's germline CDR1 is SGHTA and CDR2 FQGTGA.

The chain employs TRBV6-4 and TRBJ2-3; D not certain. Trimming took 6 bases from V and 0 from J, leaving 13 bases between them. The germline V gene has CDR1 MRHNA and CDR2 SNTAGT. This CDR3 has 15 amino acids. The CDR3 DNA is TGTGCCAGCAGCGCCCGGTGGGTTAGCACAGATACGCAGTATTTT. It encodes CASSARWVSTDTQYF.

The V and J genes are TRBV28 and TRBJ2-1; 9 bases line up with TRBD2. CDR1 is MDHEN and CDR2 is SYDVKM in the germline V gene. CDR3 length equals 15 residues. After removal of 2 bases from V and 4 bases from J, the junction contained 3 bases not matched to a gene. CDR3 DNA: TGTGCCAGCAGTTTAGCGGGGGGGTCATACAATGAGCAGTTCTTC. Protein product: CASSLAGGSYNEQFF.

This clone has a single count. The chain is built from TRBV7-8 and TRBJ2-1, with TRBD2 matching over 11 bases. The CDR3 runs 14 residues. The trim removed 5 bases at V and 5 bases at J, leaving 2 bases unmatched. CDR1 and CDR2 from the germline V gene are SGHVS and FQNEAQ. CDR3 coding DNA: TGTGCCAGCAGCGGGGGACTAGCGGACAATGAGCAGTTCTTC. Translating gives CASSGGLADNEQFF.

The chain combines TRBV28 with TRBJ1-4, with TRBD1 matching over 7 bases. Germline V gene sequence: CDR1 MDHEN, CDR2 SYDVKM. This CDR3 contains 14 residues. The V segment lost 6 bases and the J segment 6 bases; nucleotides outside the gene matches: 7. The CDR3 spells CASSSGQSDEKLFF. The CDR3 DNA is TGTGCCAGCAGCTCGGGACAGAGCGATGAAAAACTGTTTTTT.

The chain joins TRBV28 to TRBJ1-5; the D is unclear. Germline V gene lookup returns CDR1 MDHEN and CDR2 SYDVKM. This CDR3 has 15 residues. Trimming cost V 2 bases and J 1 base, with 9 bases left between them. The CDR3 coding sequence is TGTGCCAGCAGTTTAAACAGTGGGAGCAATCAGCCCCAGCATTTT. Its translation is CASSLNSGSNQPQHF.

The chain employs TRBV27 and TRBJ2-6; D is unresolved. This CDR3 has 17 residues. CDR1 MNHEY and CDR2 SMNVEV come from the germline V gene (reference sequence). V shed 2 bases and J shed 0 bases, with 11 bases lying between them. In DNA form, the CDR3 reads TGTGCCAGCAGTTTAATCCACTCGAACTCTGGGGCCAACGTCCTGACTTTC. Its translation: CASSLIHSNSGANVLTF.

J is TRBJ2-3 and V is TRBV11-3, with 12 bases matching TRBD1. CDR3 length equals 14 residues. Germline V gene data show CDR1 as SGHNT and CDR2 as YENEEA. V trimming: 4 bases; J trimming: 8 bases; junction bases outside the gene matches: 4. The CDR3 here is CASSSGTGGVTQYF. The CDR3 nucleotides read TGTGCCAGCAGCTCGGGGACAGGGGGCGTTACGCAGTATTTT.

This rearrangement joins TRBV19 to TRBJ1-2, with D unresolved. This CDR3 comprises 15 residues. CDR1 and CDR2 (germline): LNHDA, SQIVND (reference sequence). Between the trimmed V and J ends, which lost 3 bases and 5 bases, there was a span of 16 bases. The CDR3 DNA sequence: TGTGCCAGTAGTATTCTCCCCGGAGCAGCTTATGGCTACACCTTC. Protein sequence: CASSILPGAAYGYTF.

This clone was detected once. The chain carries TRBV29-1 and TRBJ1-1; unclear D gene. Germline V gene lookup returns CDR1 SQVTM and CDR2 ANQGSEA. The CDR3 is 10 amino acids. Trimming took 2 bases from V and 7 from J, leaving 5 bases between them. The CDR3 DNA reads TGCAGCGTTGAACTACTTGAAGCTTTCTTT. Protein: CSVELLEAFF.

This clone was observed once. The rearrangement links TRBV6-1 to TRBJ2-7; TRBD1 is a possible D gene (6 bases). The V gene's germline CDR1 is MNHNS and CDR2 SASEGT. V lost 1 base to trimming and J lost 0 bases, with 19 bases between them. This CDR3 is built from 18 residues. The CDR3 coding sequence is TGTGCCAGCAGTGAAGGACAGGACCTTCTCATTAGCTCCTACGAGCAGTACGTC. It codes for CASSEGQDLLISSYEQYV.

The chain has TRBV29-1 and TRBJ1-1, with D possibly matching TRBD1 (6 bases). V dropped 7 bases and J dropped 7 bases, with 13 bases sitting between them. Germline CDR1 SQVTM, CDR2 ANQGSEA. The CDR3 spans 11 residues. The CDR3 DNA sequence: TGCAGCGGCCTACAGGGCCTTGAAGCTTTCTTT. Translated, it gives CSGLQGLEAFF. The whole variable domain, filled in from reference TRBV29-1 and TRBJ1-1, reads SAVISQKPSRDICQRGTSLTIQCQVDSQVTMMFWYRQQPGQSLTLIATANQGSEATYESGFVIDKFPISRPNLTFSTLTVSNMSPEDSSIYLCSGLQGLEAFFGQGTRLTVV.

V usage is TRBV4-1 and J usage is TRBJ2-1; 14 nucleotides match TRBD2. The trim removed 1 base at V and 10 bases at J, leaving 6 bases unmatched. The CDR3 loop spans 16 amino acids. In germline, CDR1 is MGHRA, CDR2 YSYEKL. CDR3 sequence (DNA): TGCGCCAGCAGCCAAGTAGGGACTAGCGGGGGCGAAGAGCAGTTCTTC. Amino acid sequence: CASSQVGTSGGEEQFF.

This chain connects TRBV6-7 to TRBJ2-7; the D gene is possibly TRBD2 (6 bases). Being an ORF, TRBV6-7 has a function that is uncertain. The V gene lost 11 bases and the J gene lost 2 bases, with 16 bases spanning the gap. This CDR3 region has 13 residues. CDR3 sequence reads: CAGPGGVTYEQYF. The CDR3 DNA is TGTGCCGGACCCGGGGGAGTAACCTACGAGCAGTACTTC.

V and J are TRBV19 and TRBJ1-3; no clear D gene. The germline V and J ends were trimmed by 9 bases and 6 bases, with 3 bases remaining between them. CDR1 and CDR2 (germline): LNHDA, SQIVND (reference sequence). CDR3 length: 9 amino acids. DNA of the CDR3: TGTGCCAGGATAAACACCATATATTTT. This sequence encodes CARINTIYF. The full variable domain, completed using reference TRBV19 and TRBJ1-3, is DGGITQSPKYLFRKEGQNVTLSCEQNLNHDAMYWYRQDPGQGLRLIYYSQIVNDFQKGDIAEGYSVSREKKESFPLTVTSAQKNPTAFYLCARINTIYFGEGSWLTVV.